Following are 17 T cell receptor beta chains from one sample sequenced in a study of T cell responses to AZD1222 COVID-19 vaccine (dated by TCRdb to the early 2020s). Library prep was done by the immunoSEQ multiplex PCR assay. What TCRdb holds here is the immuneACCESS table cut down to in-frame rearrangements. Part of the clones is not present; checked against another copy, under half of the missing clones reflect an unresolved V gene, and the others are unexplained. A total of tens of thousands of clones appear in this sample, 90% of them only once. The top ten hold 1.3% to 1.5% of the sample. This specimen's time point label, interpreted: about 28 days (+/-7) after the second vaccine dose. The source was peripheral blood, collected 28 days after the second AZD1222 dose. Receptors originate from an adult who received the AZD1222 COVID-19 vaccine.

The CDR3 DNA is TGTGCCAGCAGCCAAGATAATGTCCGTCGGCGGGGCTATGGCTACACCTTC. It codes for CASSQDNVRRRGYGYTF. The chain joins TRBV3-1 (or the pseudogene TRBV3-2) to TRBJ1-2; D gene unclear. Germline V gene data show CDR1 as LGHDT and CDR2 as YNNKEL (reference sequence). V lost 0 bases to trimming and J lost 4 bases, with 18 bases between them. The CDR3 is 17 amino acids.

The V call is TRBV19, the J call TRBJ1-3, with TRBD1 identical over 7 bases. CDR3 length equals 16 residues. Trimming cost V 7 bases and J 0 bases; bases outside gene matches: 9. CDR1 and CDR2 (germline): LNHDA, SQIVND (reference sequence). The CDR3 loop is CASTSVGQISGNTIYF. The DNA of the CDR3 is TGTGCCAGTACTTCAGTGGGACAGATCTCTGGAAACACCATATATTTT.

J is TRBJ1-5 and V is TRBV12-3 or TRBV12-4; D perhaps matches TRBD1 (5 bases). The CDR3 runs 13 residues. V was shortened by 5 bases and J by 3 bases, with 8 bases between the two germline ends. The DNA of the CDR3 is TGTGCCAGCAGTCCGGGGGTCAATCAGCCCCAGCATTTT. The encoded protein is CASSPGVNQPQHF.

The rearrangement joins TRBV4-1 to TRBJ1-5; D not certain. CDR1 and CDR2 from the germline V gene are MGHRA and YSYEKL. The length of the CDR3 is 17 residues. The V and J ends lost 0 bases and 4 bases respectively, with 16 bases between them. The CDR3 reads CASSQDLSPLRNQPQHF. In nucleotides, the CDR3 is TGCGCCAGCAGCCAAGATCTCAGCCCCCTCAGAAATCAGCCCCAGCATTTT.

J is TRBJ1-6 and V is TRBV6-5; no firm D call. This CDR3 is built from 13 residues. The germline V gene has CDR1 MNHEY and CDR2 SVGAGI. Trimming took 8 bases from V and 7 from J, leaving 12 bases between them. CDR3 sequence: CASAETGNSPLHF. CDR3 DNA sequence: TGTGCCAGCGCCGAGACGGGCAATTCACCCCTCCACTTT.

This chain connects TRBV13 to TRBJ2-3, with TRBD2 identical over 12 bases. Germline V gene lookup returns CDR1 PRHDT and CDR2 FYEKMQ (reference sequence). This CDR3 region has 19 residues. V shed 3 bases and J 0 bases; nucleotides not matched to a gene: 10. The CDR3 is CASSFGGLAGRPSTDTQYF. CDR3 nucleotide sequence: TGTGCCAGCAGCTTCGGAGGACTAGCGGGGAGACCGAGCACAGATACGCAGTATTTT. The whole variable domain, filled in from reference TRBV13 and TRBJ2-3, reads AAGVIQSPRHLIKEKRETATLKCYPIPRHDTVYWYQQGPGQDPQFLISFYEKMQSDKGSIPDRFSAQQFSDYHSELNMSSLELGDSALYFCASSFGGLAGRPSTDTQYFGPGTRLTVL.

The chain combines TRBV18 with TRBJ1-3; TRBD1 might be the D (5 bases). V lost 4 bases to trimming and J lost 3 bases, with 13 bases between them. The length of the CDR3 is 15 residues. Germline lookup yields CDR1 KGHSH and CDR2 LQKENI. As DNA, the CDR3 is TGTGCCAGCTCACGTCAGGGATCCAATGGAAACACCATATATTTT. Its translation is CASSRQGSNGNTIYF.

The J gene is TRBJ2-2, the V gene TRBV5-4; weak D call: TRBD2 (6 bases). CDR3 size: 14 residues. Germline V gives CDR1 SGHNT, CDR2 YYREEE (reference sequence). Trimming stripped 0 bases from V and 6 bases from J, with 9 bases between. CDR3 loop: CASSLGREAGELFF. Here the CDR3 DNA reads TGTGCCAGCAGCTTGGGGAGGGAGGCCGGGGAGCTGTTTTTT.

Written as DNA, the CDR3 is TGTGCCAGCAGTTTCCAGGGGAGGGAAACTGAAGCTTTCTTT. It yields the protein CASSFQGRETEAFF. The V gene is TRBV27, the J gene TRBJ1-1; a weak D match, TRBD1 (6 bases). Trimming shortened V by 3 bases and J by 5 bases, and 13 bases separated the two germline ends. The CDR3 is 14 amino acids. Germline V CDR1 and CDR2: MNHEY, SMNVEV (reference sequence).

V is TRBV5-1 and J is TRBJ1-1; 7 bases align to TRBD1. This CDR3 has 15 residues. J gave up 4 bases and V 2 bases, and 8 bases lay outside the gene matches. Germline CDR1 reads SGHRS; CDR2 reads YFSETQ. The CDR3 nucleotides are TGCGCCAGCAGCTTACAGACAGGGAGGACCACTGAAGCTTTCTTT. Its protein product is CASSLQTGRTTEAFF.

The J gene is TRBJ2-2, the V gene TRBV2; 7 bases fit TRBD1. This CDR3 spans 15 amino acids. Germline V gene sequence: CDR1 SNHLY, CDR2 FYNNEI. V lost 5 bases, J lost 0 bases, and 3 bases stayed unmatched. This chain's CDR3 is CASSPGTANTGELFF. CDR3 bases: TGTGCCAGCAGTCCTGGGACAGCGAACACCGGGGAGCTGTTTTTT.

The sample holds one count of this clone. The V call is TRBV12-3 or TRBV12-4, the J call TRBJ1-1; no clear D. The V end was cut by 4 bases, the J end by 5 bases, with 11 bases between. The CDR3 runs to 13 residues. The CDR3 here is CASSSQSGTEAFF. The CDR3 nucleotides read TGTGCCAGCAGTTCCCAAAGTGGGACTGAAGCTTTCTTT.

This clone appeared a single time. The V call is TRBV5-5, the J call TRBJ2-3; D might be TRBD2 (6 bases). The CDR3 runs to 17 residues. Germline CDR1 and CDR2: SGHKS and YYEKEE (reference sequence). The V end was cut by 1 base, the J end by 2 bases, with 17 bases between. CDR3 region: CASSLLSSGLITDTQYF. CDR3 bases: TGTGCCAGCAGCTTGCTTAGTAGCGGCTTAATCACAGATACGCAGTATTTT.

The chain employs TRBV9 and TRBJ2-3; D is undetermined. V was cut by 5 bases and J by 3 bases, with 7 bases left in between. Germline-derived CDR1 and CDR2 are SGDLS and YYNGEE. The CDR3 totals 12 residues. The CDR3 DNA reads TGTGCCAGCAGAGGCCGGACAGATACGCAGTATTTT. It translates to CASRGRTDTQYF.

V gene TRBV19 combines with J gene TRBJ1-2, with TRBD1 identical over 7 bases. The CDR3 has 13 residues. Germline CDR1 is LNHDA and CDR2 is SQIVND (reference sequence). The J segment lost 2 bases and the V segment lost 7 bases, leaving 4 bases of the junction unmatched. The CDR3 spells CASNPQGNYGYTF. The CDR3 nucleotides read TGTGCCAGTAACCCACAGGGGAACTATGGCTACACCTTC.

This rearrangement joins TRBV28 to TRBJ1-5; 11 nucleotides agree with TRBD1. Germline values: CDR1 MDHEN, CDR2 SYDVKM. Trimming cost V 3 bases and J 4 bases; bases outside gene matches: 2. This CDR3 comprises 15 residues. The DNA of the CDR3 is TGTGCCAGCAGTTTCGGGGACAGGGGGAATCAGCCCCAGCATTTT. Its translation: CASSFGDRGNQPQHF.

The gene calls are TRBV7-3 and TRBJ2-1; D is undetermined. Trimming left V 1 base short and J 2 bases short, with 3 bases between. CDR3 length: 13 residues. Germline V lookup: CDR1 SGHTA, CDR2 FQGTGA. This chain's CDR3 is CASSLIAYNEQFF. The CDR3 coding sequence is TGTGCCAGCAGCTTAATAGCCTACAATGAGCAGTTCTTC.